The 3 T cell receptor beta chains given below trace back to one sample, sequenced in a study of blood T cell repertoires in COVID-19. Profiled with immunoSEQ multiplex PCR; TCRdb holds only in-frame clones, not every one. The sample shows roughly 250,000 clones, roughly 80% of them seen only once. The material sequenced was peripheral blood. These receptor sequences come from a man between 45 and 60 years old with active or convalescent COVID-19.

The rearrangement joins TRBV3-1 (or the pseudogene TRBV3-2) to TRBJ1-6; 7 nucleotides match TRBD1. This CDR3 has 14 residues. The germline V gene has CDR1 LGHDT and CDR2 YNNKEL (reference sequence). V lost 10 bases and J lost 0; bases outside the gene matches: 3. The CDR3: CATRGSSYNSPLHF. For the CDR3, the DNA is TGTGCCACCAGGGGGAGCTCCTATAATTCACCCCTCCACTTT.

The chain employs TRBV5-1 and TRBJ1-3; tentative D call: TRBD1 (5 bases). V lost 4 bases, J lost 7 bases, and 21 bases lay in between. Germline values: CDR1 SGHRS, CDR2 YFSETQ. This CDR3 has 16 amino acids. The CDR3, as DNA: TGCGCCAGCAGCGCCTCACCGGGACTCGGAGGGAACACCATATATTTT. This encodes CASSASPGLGGNTIYF.

The chain is built from TRBV7-2 and TRBJ2-6; D is possibly TRBD2 (5 bases). The CDR3 totals 16 residues. Germline lookup yields CDR1 SGHTA and CDR2 FQGNSA. V was cut by 3 bases and J by 2 bases, with 11 bases left in between. The CDR3 nucleotides are TGTGCCAGCAGCTTGTCCGGGGTTCCTGGGGCCAACGTCCTGACTTTC. It encodes CASSLSGVPGANVLTF. Full variable domain (outside the CDR3, taken from reference TRBV7-2 and TRBJ2-6): GAGVSQSPSNKVTEKGKDVELRCDPISGHTALYWYRQSLGQGLEFLIYFQGNSAPDKSGLPSDRFSAERTGGSVSTLTIQRTQQEDSAVYLCASSLSGVPGANVLTFGAGSRLTVL.